The clone carrying this T cell receptor (beta chain) was picked up a small number of times. Its antigen is not known. Before thyroid surgery, none of the patients had received any treatment. Germline V CDR1 and CDR2: MNHEY, SMNVEV (reference sequence). The CDR3 has 12 amino acids. V was shortened by 5 bases and J by 5 bases, with 9 bases between the two germline ends. The entry originates in a study of metastatic and nonmetastatic thyroid tumors. About the study: Malignant thyroid and benign thyroid patients provided blood and tumor or nodule tissue whose repertoires were compared.

As processed by the authors: Variation in CDR3 across clinicopathological groups served as the basis for constructing a distant-metastasis classifier in papillary thyroid cancer. Through MiXCR, TCRdb re-clonotyped the PCR reads. For this entry, the V and J calls and clone size follow TCRdb and not the study's own pipeline. The sample yields 6,500 to 8,000 clones, around 30% seen once. General study results and limits: Within blood and tumor, benign nodules reportedly had significantly lower TCR beta diversity than malignant thyroid tumors did.

The sequenced sample was tumor tissue. The rearrangement joins TRBV27 to TRBJ1-1; D unresolved. This TCR was recovered from a male donor with papillary thyroid cancer or a benign thyroid nodule (not recorded which). Some clones in this sample may be carry-over from other donors' samples. In DNA form, the CDR3 reads TGTGCCAGCAGTCTTACCGGGACTGAAGCTTTCTTT. As protein: CASSLTGTEAFF.